This TCR beta chain came from a study of blood T cell repertoires in COVID-19. As handled by the study authors: Quantification of nucleated cells was approximated via reference gene primer amplification. Clones were sequenced by immunoSEQ multiplex PCR, and TCRdb holds only the in-frame ones, with some missing. D and trimming come from the DNA, and the V and J calls and clone size come from that table. Of some 110,000 clones listed, around 74% are singletons. The CDR3 is 14 residues long. Trimming stripped 2 bases from V and 8 bases from J, with 10 bases between. Germline values: CDR1 SGHVS, CDR2 FQNEAQ.

The sequence came from a woman in her seventies with acute or convalescent COVID-19. The chain combines TRBV7-8 with TRBJ1-6, with D possibly TRBD1 on 6 matching bases. The sequencing input was peripheral blood. The CDR3 protein is CASSLSRGYSPLHF. Written as DNA, the CDR3 is TGTGCCAGCAGCTTAAGCAGGGGCTATTCACCCCTCCACTTT.